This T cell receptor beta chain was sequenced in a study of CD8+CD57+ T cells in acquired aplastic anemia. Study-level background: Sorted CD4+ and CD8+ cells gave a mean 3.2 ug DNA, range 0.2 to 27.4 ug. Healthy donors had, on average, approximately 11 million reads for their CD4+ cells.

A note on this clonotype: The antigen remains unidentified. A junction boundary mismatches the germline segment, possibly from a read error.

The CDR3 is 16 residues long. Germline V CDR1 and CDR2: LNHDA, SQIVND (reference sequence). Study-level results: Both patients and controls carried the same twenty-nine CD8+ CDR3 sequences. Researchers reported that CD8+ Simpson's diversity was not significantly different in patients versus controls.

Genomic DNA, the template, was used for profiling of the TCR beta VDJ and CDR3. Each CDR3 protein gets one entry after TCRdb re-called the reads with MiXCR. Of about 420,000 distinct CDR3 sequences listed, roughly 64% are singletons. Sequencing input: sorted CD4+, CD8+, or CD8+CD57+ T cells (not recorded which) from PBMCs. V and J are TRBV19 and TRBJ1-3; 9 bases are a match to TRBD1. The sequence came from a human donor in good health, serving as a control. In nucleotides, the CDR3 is TGTGCCAGTACGGACAGGGGAAGGAATGAAAAACTGATTTTTGGCTTT. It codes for CASTDRGRNEKLIFGF.